This T cell receptor beta chain was profiled in a study of technical replicates of blood from a handful of donors. This clone showed up just once. Sequencing was performed with immunoSEQ multiplex PCR; in TCRdb, only in-frame clones are kept and a portion is missing. The data hold some 75,000 clones, with around 96% observed a single time. V was pared by 2 bases and J by 3 bases, with 17 bases between. CDR1 and CDR2 (germline): SNHLY, FYNNEI. This CDR3 has 16 residues. The specimen sequenced was T cells isolated from PBMCs. This chain joins TRBV2 and TRBJ2-7; weak D call: TRBD1 (6 bases). This sequence was found in a human donor in good health. This CDR3 is CASSEMAGDRIYEQYF. The CDR3 DNA reads TGTGCCAGCAGTGAAATGGCAGGGGACCGTATCTACGAGCAGTACTTC.